This TCR beta chain was sequenced during a study of T cell changes during pregnancy in multiple sclerosis. Sequenced by immunoSEQ multiplex PCR; TCRdb stores in-frame clones only, minus some. The sample holds tens of thousands of clones, approximately 91% seen once. This CDR3 is built from 14 residues. The germline V gene has CDR1 SGHRS and CDR2 YFSETQ. Trimming pared 0 bases from V and 2 bases from J, leaving 8 bases between. This specimen was CD4+ T cells from peripheral blood mononuclear cells, taken after pregnancy. This TCR came from a female donor in good health, enrolled as a control in a pregnancy study. The chain is built from TRBV5-1 and TRBJ1-2; D unresolved. For the CDR3, the DNA is TGCGCCAGCAGCTTGGCAAGGGAGAACTATGGCTACACCTTC. Translating it yields CASSLARENYGYTF.